The source of this TCR beta chain is a study of regulatory T cells in long-lasting Graves disease. This clonotype appeared a few times. Libraries of TCR beta came from iRepertoire HTBI primers plus Arm-PCR of CDR3 regions. Each CDR3 protein gets one entry after TCRdb re-called the multiplex PCR reads with MiXCR. The sample holds roughly 520,000 distinct CDR3 sequences, 12% seen once. Time point noted: newly diagnosed GD, antithyroid drugs for less than 3 months. The TCR library used RNA extracted from PBMCs. CDR3 size: 15 residues. V was shortened by 2 bases and J by 0 bases, with 10 bases between the two germline ends. Germline values: CDR1 KGHSH, CDR2 LQKENI. This sample was also put to use in a study of T cells in Graves' hyperthyroidism and ophthalmopathy.

The chain recombines TRBV18 with TRBJ1-1; D perhaps matches TRBD1 (5 bases). Sequencing was performed on peripheral blood mononuclear cells (PBMCs), taken at new diagnosis, from a patient treated with antithyroid drugs. The clonotype originates from a woman aged 25 to 39 with Graves disease. DNA for the CDR3: TGTGCCAGCTCACCAGCAAGGGGTCTGAACACTGAAGCTTTCTTT. Protein product: CASSPARGLNTEAFF.